This T cell receptor (beta chain) was identified in a study of post-analysis software for immune sequencing data. For the study at large: The disease courses covered relapsing-remitting, secondary progressive and progressive-relapsing multiple sclerosis.

Unique molecular identifiers featured in each of the TCR beta cDNA libraries. MiXCR was run by TCRdb on the PCR reads, yielding one entry per CDR3 protein. The table has 350,000 to 500,000 distinct CDR3 sequences, roughly 40% seen once. Study results and limitations: Several TRBV segments (TRBV5-6, TRBV5-1 and TRBV20-1 among them) occurred more frequently in patients than in controls. By F measure, strong co-clustering occurred among samples prepared in the same batch.

As for this clonotype: Its antigen is undetermined.

Germline values: CDR1 SGDLS, CDR2 YYNGEE. This CDR3 comprises 15 residues. After removal of 0 bases from V and 10 bases from J, the junction contained 8 bases not matched to a gene. The rearrangement links TRBV9 to TRBJ2-1; 9 nucleotides match TRBD2. Sequenced input: blood. The clonotype originates from a girl aged 2-10 years with multiple sclerosis. The CDR3 coding sequence is TGTGCCAGCAGCGTAGGCGGGGGGGCCGATTTGGAGCAGTTCTTC. Translated, it gives CASSVGGGADLEQFF.